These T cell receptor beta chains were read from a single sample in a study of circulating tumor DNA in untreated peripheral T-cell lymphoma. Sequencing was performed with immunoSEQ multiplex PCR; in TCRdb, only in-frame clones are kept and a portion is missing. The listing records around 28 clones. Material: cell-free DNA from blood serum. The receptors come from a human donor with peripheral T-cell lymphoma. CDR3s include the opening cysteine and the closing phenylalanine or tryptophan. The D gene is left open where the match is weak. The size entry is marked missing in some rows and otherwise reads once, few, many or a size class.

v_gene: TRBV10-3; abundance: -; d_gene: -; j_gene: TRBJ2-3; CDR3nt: TGTGCCATCAGTGAGTCTGGAGATACGCAGTATTTT; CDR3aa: CAISESGDTQYF
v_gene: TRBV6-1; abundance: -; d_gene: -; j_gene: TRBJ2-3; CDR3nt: TGTGCCCTCGGGGAGTTCGCAGATACGCAGTATTTT; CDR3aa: CALGEFADTQYF
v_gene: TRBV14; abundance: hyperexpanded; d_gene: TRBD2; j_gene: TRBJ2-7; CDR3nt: TGTGCCAGCAGCCAAATCGGTAGCGGGCTCTCCTACGAGCAGTACTTC; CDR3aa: CASSQIGSGLSYEQYF
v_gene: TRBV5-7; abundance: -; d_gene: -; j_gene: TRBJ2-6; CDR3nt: TGTGCCAGCACTGTGGGCGTACAAAGTCGGGCCAACGTCCTGACTTTC; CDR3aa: CASTVGVQSRANVLTF
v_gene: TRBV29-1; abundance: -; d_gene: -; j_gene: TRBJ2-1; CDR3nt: TGCAGCGGTCGGGACTGGGCAGGGAATGAGCAGTTCTTC; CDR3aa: CSGRDWAGNEQFF
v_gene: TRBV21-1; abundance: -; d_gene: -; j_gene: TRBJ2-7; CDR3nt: TGTGCCAGCAGCCAAATCGGTAGCGGGCTCTCCTACGAGCAGTACTTC; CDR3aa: CASSQIGSGLSYEQYF
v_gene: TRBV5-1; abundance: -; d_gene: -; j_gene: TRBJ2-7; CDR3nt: TGCGCCAGCAGCAGCGGACAGAACTACGAGCAGTACTTC; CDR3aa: CASSSGQNYEQYF
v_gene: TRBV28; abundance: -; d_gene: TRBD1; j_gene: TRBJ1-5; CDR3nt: TGTGCCAGAACAGGGGGCGCAAGTTTGTTTCAGCCCCAGCATTTT; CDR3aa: CARTGGASLFQPQHF
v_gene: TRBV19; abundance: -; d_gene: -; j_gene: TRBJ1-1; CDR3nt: TGTGCCAGTAGTTACCAGGCTATGAACACTGAAGCTTTCTTT; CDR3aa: CASSYQAMNTEAFF
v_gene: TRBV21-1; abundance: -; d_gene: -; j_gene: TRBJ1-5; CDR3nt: TGTGCCAGCAGACCATCACTACATTGGCATCATCAGCCCCAGCATTTT; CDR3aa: CASRPSLHWHHQPQHF
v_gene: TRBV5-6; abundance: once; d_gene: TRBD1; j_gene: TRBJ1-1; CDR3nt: TGTGCCAGCAGCGGCGACGGAGGGGGCGAAATCTCTGAAGCTTTCTTT; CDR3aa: CASSGDGGGEISEAFF
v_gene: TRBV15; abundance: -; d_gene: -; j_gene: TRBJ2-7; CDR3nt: TGTGCCACCAGCGCAGGGATATCCTACGAGCAGTACTTC; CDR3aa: CATSAGISYEQYF
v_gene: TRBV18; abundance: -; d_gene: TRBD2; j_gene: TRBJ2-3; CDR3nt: TGTGCCAGCTCACCATCTAGCGGGGCCTCAGATACGCAGTATTTT; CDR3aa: CASSPSSGASDTQYF
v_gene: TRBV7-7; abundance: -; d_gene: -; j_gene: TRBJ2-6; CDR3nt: TGTGCCAGCAGCGAGTACATGCCACAAAGTCGGGCCAACGTCCTGACTTTC; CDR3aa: CASSEYMPQSRANVLTF